This is a list of T cell receptor beta chains from one sample in a study of cytomegalovirus exposure and HLA in healthy donors. Clones were read by immunoSEQ multiplex PCR, and TCRdb kept only the in-frame ones, dropping some. Among 150,000 to 200,000 clones listed, approximately 82% were seen once. Specimen: PBMCs. Source of these receptors: a man younger than 35 in good health and CMV-seropositive. The CDR3 runs from the conserved cysteine through the conserved F or W. A D gene is named only where the DNA matches it firmly. Some rows mark clone size as missing; the rest say once, few, many or name a class of expanded clone.

>.|TRBD1|TRBV7-9|TRBJ2-7
TGTGCCAGCACCCCGGGACAGGGCTTACACGAGCAGTACTTC
CASTPGQGLHEQYF
>.|.|TRBV7-9|TRBJ2-7
TGTTCCAGCAGCCCCCAGGGAAACGAGCAGTACTTC
CSSSPQGNEQYF
>.|TRBD2|TRBV19|TRBJ2-7
TGTGCCAGTAGTGCCGGGACTAGCGGGTACCTTTGGCAGTACTTC
CASSAGTSGYLWQYF
>.|TRBD1|TRBV2|TRBJ1-1
TGTGCCAGCAGTGGAGAGTCAGGGGGCCGCACTGAAGCTTTCTTT
CASSGESGGRTEAFF
>.|.|TRBV7-9|TRBJ2-1
TGTGCCAGCGCTCAGCCTAGCGCAGAAGGTCCTGAGCAGTTCTTC
CASAQPSAEGPEQFF
>.|.|TRBV5-5|TRBJ1-3
TGTGCCAGCAGCTTAGAGGTTTTCTCTGGAAACACCATATATTTT
CASSLEVFSGNTIYF
>.|.|TRBV15|TRBJ1-5
TGTGCCACCAGATCAGTTAGTACCAGGGGATATCAGCCCCAGCATTTT
CATRSVSTRGYQPQHF
>.|TRBD2|TRBV5-6|TRBJ2-5
TGTGCCAGCAGTTCGGGACTAGCGGGAGGAGAGACCCAGTACTTC
CASSSGLAGGETQYF
>few|TRBD2|TRBV11-3|TRBJ2-1
TGTGCCAGCAGCGGTACTAGCGGTGAGCAGTTCTTC
CASSGTSGEQFF
>.|.|TRBV30|TRBJ2-5
TGTGCCTGGAGTTGGTTTACAGGTGGGGAGACCCAGTACTTC
CAWSWFTGGETQYF
>once|.|TRBV19|TRBJ2-5
TGTGCCAGTAGTCACAGCCAAGAGACCCAGTACTTC
CASSHSQETQYF